Included here is one T cell receptor beta chain sequence, with context. This clonotype was seen more than once but under ten times. Its specific antigen is unknown. Base-call qualities are not available, and no considerably larger clone is one nucleotide away. The library relied on RACE. TCRdb names NextSeq 500 as the instrument used. During library preparation, unique molecular identifiers were attached to individual cDNA molecules so that TCRs could be counted in a quantitative, reproducible way. Both TCR alpha and TCR beta chains were sequenced from each blood RNA sample. The authors' pipeline ran thus. A median of about 89,000 TCRs per sample was observed, with a range of about 23,224 to 700,000. V, J and CDR3 annotation of the TCR reads was carried out using the Decombinator software suite. Every sample was subsampled to the same number of TCRs (28,000) for the PS versus PT1 abundance plots. TCRs were defined as expanded if absent before sensitization and observed at least eight times at the 2-week time point. Through fastp at Q25 and MiXCR, TCRdb rebuilt clones from the public reads, retaining in-frame beta chains. Entries that share a CDR3 protein sequence are merged under the most common genes and DNA. These V and J calls derive from TCRdb rather than the authors' analysis. The sample table records some 110,000 distinct CDR3 sequences; around 11% of these occur just once. The top ten clones comprise around 2.4% of the sample.

These data belong to a study of human T cells and chemical hapten exposure (dated by TCRdb to the early 2020s). Broadly, across the study: For sensitization, 2% DPC in acetone was applied to a roughly 2 cm by roughly 2 cm area of upper inner arm skin. Most of the patients in the cohort were female, and the cohort covered alopecia areata with under or over 50% scalp involvement, alopecia totalis and alopecia universalis. Nearly 30 alopecia patients provided blood for TCR sequencing at one to four time points (pre-sensitization, 2, 6 and 24 weeks). In alopecia patients, the study followed how the peripheral blood TCR repertoire changed in vivo over primary and secondary sensitization to diphenylcyclopropenone (DPC), a hapten. Patch testing was performed on the upper back with Finn chambers containing 0.01% DPC, and the patch tests were scored after 6 days according to International Contact Dermatitis Research Group standards. Libraries were pooled for sequencing, and variation in per-sample TCR yields was attributed mainly to small differences in library volumes within the pool. Patients additionally received weekly therapeutic DPC doses to the scalp throughout the roughly 24-week study period. Blood was sampled from patients pre-sensitization (week 0) and at 2, 6 and about 24 weeks after DPC sensitization. What the research found in general, with its limitations: After repeated subsampling, changes were observed in the strength of the expansion versus patch-test correlation and in the threshold at which the correlation became significant. DPC sensitization did not change the number of TCRs with a frequency above 1 in 1000, and there was no evidence of changes in global repertoire structure. Patch test score correlated positively with the number of PT1 expanded TCRs, reaching significance at thresholds 8, 16 and 32 but not at 4. Expanded TCRs formed significantly more large CDR3 similarity clusters than pre-sensitization or healthy control sets, consistent with antigen-driven responses. All patients had alopecia, a presumed autoimmune disease, so their immune response might differ from that of healthy individuals.

Sample time point, as interpreted from the label and publication: patch test 3, about 24 weeks after DPC sensitization. According to the study, the label for this sample's treatment or condition signals: therapeutic diphenylcyclopropenone sensitization with weekly scalp DPC. At each patch-test visit, blood was drawn before the patch test was applied. Patients were considered eligible if aged 18 to 70, diagnosed with alopecia and deemed suitable for DPC therapy, and patients were excluded if pregnant. Total RNA was extracted from unfractionated whole blood collected in Tempus Blood RNA tubes. The CDR3 has 15 amino acids, counting the end cysteine and phenylalanine. Only the CDR3 region is kept as DNA, spanning 45 bases read in frame from base 1. Sequences SGHVS (CDR1) and FNYEAQ (CDR2) are obtained from the germline V gene. The germline V and J ends show losses of 3 bases and 2 bases respectively, and no gene match explains 4 bases of the junction.

Rearrangement joined TRBV7-6 to TRBJ2-3; TRBD2 agrees with 8 junctional bases. Sequenced material: whole blood, taken in connection with sensitization to the hapten diphenylcyclopropenone (DPC). The sequence was collected from a woman aged 50 to 60 with alopecia areata. Some clones in this sample may be carry-over from other donors' samples. The base sequence is TGTGCCAGCAGCTTTCTAGCGGGTCTCACAGATACGCAGTATTTT. Its protein is CASSFLAGLTDTQYF.